This T cell receptor (beta chain) was sequenced during a study of shared clonotypes between healthy human individuals. With 6 bases clipped from V and 11 bases from J, the junction kept 4 bases outside the gene matches. CDR1 SEHNR and CDR2 FQNEAQ come from the germline V gene (reference sequence). The CDR3 runs to 13 residues. DNA at 150 to 200 ng, around 30,000 T cell genomes, went into sorted-subset replicate PCRs. Produced via immunoSEQ multiplex PCR; TCRdb's table is partial and in-frame only. The sample yields 2,100,000 or so clones, almost 96% seen once. The TCR was taken from a man between 18 and 35 years old in good health. Sequenced material: naive CD4+ T cells sorted from blood. Subset described: CD45RA+ positively selected. This sequence joins TRBV7-9 and TRBJ2-1; 13 nucleotides align to TRBD2. DNA for the CDR3: TGTGCCAGCAGGGGGACTAGCGGGACCCAGCAGTTCTTC. The encoded protein is CASRGTSGTQQFF.